A selection of T cell receptor beta chains follows, all from one sample in a study of blood T cell repertoires in COVID-19. Libraries were prepared by immunoSEQ multiplex PCR; TCRdb keeps only in-frame clonotypes and omits some of them. The profile covers more than 150,000 clones, with 70% to 85% appearing a single time and around 9.5% taken by the ten largest. Sequenced material: peripheral blood. The receptor source for this set is a woman of 80 years or more with acute or convalescent COVID-19. Both conserved end residues are part of each CDR3. Each record gives: clone size, V gene, D gene, J gene, CDR3 protein, CDR3 DNA. A D gene is named only where the DNA matches it firmly. Rows give clone size only sometimes, using once, few, many, or a class for an expanded clone.

clone_size: -; v_call: TRBV19; d_call: TRBD1; j_call: TRBJ2-5; cdr3_aa: CASSIGQGRQETQYF; cdr3_nt: TGTGCCAGTAGTATAGGACAGGGGCGACAAGAGACCCAGTACTTC
clone_size: -; v_call: TRBV7-2; d_call: -; j_call: TRBJ1-1; cdr3_aa: CASSLRALRTEAFF; cdr3_nt: TGTGCCAGCAGCTTGAGGGCGCTGAGGACTGAAGCTTTCTTT
clone_size: -; v_call: TRBV5-1; d_call: TRBD2; j_call: TRBJ2-5; cdr3_aa: CASSLVLAEQETQYF; cdr3_nt: TGCGCCAGCAGCTTGGTCCTAGCGGAGCAAGAGACCCAGTACTTC
clone_size: -; v_call: TRBV9; d_call: TRBD1; j_call: TRBJ1-2; cdr3_aa: CASSLRDRDGYTF; cdr3_nt: TGTGCCAGCAGCCTCAGAGACAGGGATGGCTACACCTTC
clone_size: -; v_call: TRBV2; d_call: -; j_call: TRBJ1-2; cdr3_aa: CASREKTGDYGYTF; cdr3_nt: TGTGCCAGCAGAGAGAAGACGGGGGACTATGGCTACACCTTC
clone_size: -; v_call: TRBV25-1; d_call: TRBD1; j_call: TRBJ2-2; cdr3_aa: CASRGQGATGELFF; cdr3_nt: TGTGCCAGCAGGGGACAGGGGGCGACCGGGGAGCTGTTTTTT
clone_size: -; v_call: TRBV18; d_call: -; j_call: TRBJ2-5; cdr3_aa: CASSPLDPGLGETQYF; cdr3_nt: TGTGCCAGCTCACCACTGGACCCGGGACTCGGGGAGACCCAGTACTTC
clone_size: -; v_call: TRBV6-5; d_call: -; j_call: TRBJ2-2; cdr3_aa: CASSSQGSAGELFF; cdr3_nt: TGTGCCAGCAGTTCTCAGGGTTCGGCCGGGGAGCTGTTTTTT
clone_size: -; v_call: TRBV29-1; d_call: -; j_call: TRBJ1-2; cdr3_aa: CSVGRPPVVVPGHYNYGYTF; cdr3_nt: TGCAGCGTTGGGCGGCCCCCGGTTGTGGTACCGGGACACTATAACTATGGCTACACCTTC
clone_size: -; v_call: TRBV6-5; d_call: TRBD1; j_call: TRBJ2-7; cdr3_aa: CASSADRAGNEQYF; cdr3_nt: TGTGCCAGCAGCGCAGACAGGGCAGGGAACGAGCAGTACTTC
clone_size: -; v_call: TRBV5-1; d_call: TRBD2; j_call: TRBJ2-7; cdr3_aa: CASSFLSSGKGEQYF; cdr3_nt: TGCGCCAGCAGCTTTCTTTCTAGCGGGAAGGGCGAGCAGTACTTC
clone_size: -; v_call: TRBV5-6; d_call: -; j_call: TRBJ2-7; cdr3_aa: CASNPSGVPYEQYF; cdr3_nt: TGTGCCAGCAACCCCTCAGGGGTCCCCTACGAGCAGTACTTC
clone_size: -; v_call: TRBV30; d_call: -; j_call: TRBJ2-7; cdr3_aa: CAWGLSYEQYF; cdr3_nt: TGTGCCTGGGGACTTTCCTACGAGCAGTACTTC
clone_size: -; v_call: TRBV7-9; d_call: -; j_call: TRBJ2-2; cdr3_aa: CASSLGGDTGELFF; cdr3_nt: TGTGCCAGCAGCTTAGGGGGGGACACCGGGGAGCTGTTTTTT
clone_size: few; v_call: TRBV10-3; d_call: TRBD2; j_call: TRBJ2-3; cdr3_aa: CAISGRGSASGGLDTQYF; cdr3_nt: TGTGCCATCAGTGGTCGGGGGTCGGCTAGCGGGGGACTAGATACGCAGTATTTT
clone_size: -; v_call: TRBV7-9; d_call: TRBD2; j_call: TRBJ2-1; cdr3_aa: CASSPGTSGGGSYNEQFF; cdr3_nt: TGTGCCAGCAGTCCCGGGACTAGCGGGGGTGGATCCTACAATGAGCAGTTCTTC
clone_size: -; v_call: TRBV3-1/TRBV3-2; d_call: TRBD1; j_call: TRBJ1-2; cdr3_aa: CASSHSRDRHYGYTF; cdr3_nt: TGTGCCAGCAGCCACAGCCGGGACAGGCACTATGGCTACACCTTC
clone_size: -; v_call: TRBV2; d_call: TRBD1; j_call: TRBJ1-1; cdr3_aa: CASSGNRGFGTEAFF; cdr3_nt: TGTGCCAGCAGTGGAAACAGGGGATTCGGCACTGAAGCTTTCTTT
clone_size: -; v_call: TRBV20-1; d_call: TRBD1; j_call: TRBJ1-1; cdr3_aa: CSASRDSRNTEAFF; cdr3_nt: TGCAGTGCTAGTAGGGACAGTAGGAACACTGAAGCTTTCTTT
clone_size: -; v_call: TRBV6-5; d_call: TRBD1; j_call: TRBJ1-2; cdr3_aa: CASNLGQGNGYTF; cdr3_nt: TGTGCCAGCAACCTGGGACAGGGTAATGGCTACACCTTC
clone_size: few; v_call: TRBV5-5; d_call: -; j_call: TRBJ1-1; cdr3_aa: CASSLSQSNTEAFF; cdr3_nt: TGTGCCAGCAGCTTGTCACAGTCTAACACTGAAGCTTTCTTT
clone_size: few; v_call: TRBV7-2; d_call: TRBD2; j_call: TRBJ2-3; cdr3_aa: CASSPQAGATTQYF; cdr3_nt: TGTGCCAGCAGCCCCCAAGCGGGGGCGACCACGCAGTATTTT
clone_size: -; v_call: TRBV5-1; d_call: -; j_call: TRBJ2-7; cdr3_aa: CASSLTTDMAYEQYF; cdr3_nt: TGCGCCAGCAGCTTGACAACCGACATGGCCTACGAGCAGTACTTC
clone_size: -; v_call: TRBV10-3; d_call: -; j_call: TRBJ2-7; cdr3_aa: CAISERQRYEQYF; cdr3_nt: TGTGCCATCAGTGAGAGGCAGCGCTACGAGCAGTACTTC
clone_size: -; v_call: TRBV4-1; d_call: TRBD1; j_call: TRBJ2-3; cdr3_aa: CASSQGFATGGDTQYF; cdr3_nt: TGCGCCAGCAGCCAAGGGTTCGCGACAGGGGGAGATACGCAGTATTTT
clone_size: -; v_call: TRBV11-2; d_call: -; j_call: TRBJ1-2; cdr3_aa: CASSLEAGVHGYTF; cdr3_nt: TGTGCCAGCAGCTTAGAGGCAGGGGTGCACGGCTACACCTTC
clone_size: -; v_call: TRBV5-1; d_call: -; j_call: TRBJ2-1; cdr3_aa: CASSLSTARNEQFF; cdr3_nt: TGCGCCAGCAGCTTGTCGACTGCTCGGAATGAGCAGTTCTTC
clone_size: -; v_call: TRBV9; d_call: TRBD1; j_call: TRBJ1-3; cdr3_aa: CASSARLDRASGNTIYF; cdr3_nt: TGTGCCAGCAGCGCCCGATTAGACAGGGCCTCAGGAAACACCATATATTTT
clone_size: -; v_call: TRBV6-1; d_call: -; j_call: TRBJ2-7; cdr3_aa: CASSEGPSEGYEQYF; cdr3_nt: TGTGCCAGCAGTGAGGGTCCCTCCGAGGGCTACGAGCAGTACTTC
clone_size: -; v_call: TRBV19; d_call: -; j_call: TRBJ1-1; cdr3_aa: CASGRGREGTEAFF; cdr3_nt: TGTGCCAGTGGTAGGGGCAGGGAAGGGACTGAAGCTTTCTTT
clone_size: -; v_call: TRBV30; d_call: -; j_call: TRBJ1-2; cdr3_aa: CAWNPEVPLGYTF; cdr3_nt: TGTGCCTGGAACCCCGAGGTTCCGCTGGGCTACACCTTC
clone_size: -; v_call: TRBV3-1/TRBV3-2; d_call: TRBD2; j_call: TRBJ2-1; cdr3_aa: CASSQVNFAGGPYNEQFF; cdr3_nt: TGTGCCAGCAGCCAAGTGAATTTTGCGGGGGGGCCTTACAATGAGCAGTTCTTC
clone_size: -; v_call: TRBV3-1/TRBV3-2; d_call: TRBD1; j_call: TRBJ1-2; cdr3_aa: CASSPTGDYGYTF; cdr3_nt: TGTGCCAGCAGCCCTACAGGGGACTATGGCTACACCTTC
clone_size: -; v_call: TRBV18; d_call: -; j_call: TRBJ1-4; cdr3_aa: CASSPPTDNEKLFF; cdr3_nt: TGTGCCAGCTCACCACCCACAGACAATGAAAAACTGTTTTTT
clone_size: -; v_call: TRBV19; d_call: -; j_call: TRBJ2-7; cdr3_aa: CASSKEAIYEQYF; cdr3_nt: TGTGCCAGTAGTAAGGAGGCCATTTACGAGCAGTACTTC
clone_size: -; v_call: TRBV7-9; d_call: TRBD2; j_call: TRBJ2-1; cdr3_aa: CASIPPASGAYNEQFF; cdr3_nt: TGTGCCAGCATCCCCCCGGCTAGCGGGGCATACAATGAGCAGTTCTTC
clone_size: -; v_call: TRBV19; d_call: TRBD2; j_call: TRBJ2-3; cdr3_aa: CASSLSGSGADTQYF; cdr3_nt: TGTGCCAGTAGTCTTAGCGGGAGTGGCGCAGATACGCAGTATTTT
clone_size: -; v_call: TRBV5-1; d_call: -; j_call: TRBJ2-7; cdr3_aa: CASSKGGTGPFYEQYF; cdr3_nt: TGCGCCAGCAGCAAGGGGGGGACAGGTCCCTTCTACGAGCAGTACTTC
clone_size: -; v_call: TRBV3-1/TRBV3-2; d_call: TRBD2; j_call: TRBJ2-3; cdr3_aa: CASSRRRTSGATDTQYF; cdr3_nt: TGTGCCAGCAGCCGCCGACGGACTAGCGGGGCCACAGATACGCAGTATTTT
clone_size: few; v_call: TRBV19; d_call: -; j_call: TRBJ1-4; cdr3_aa: CAIAPGANEKLFF; cdr3_nt: TGTGCCATCGCGCCAGGTGCTAATGAAAAACTGTTTTTT
clone_size: -; v_call: TRBV7-9; d_call: -; j_call: TRBJ2-2; cdr3_aa: CASSLEGVGANRGELFF; cdr3_nt: TGTGCCAGCAGCTTAGAGGGAGTTGGCGCGAATAGAGGGGAGCTGTTTTTT